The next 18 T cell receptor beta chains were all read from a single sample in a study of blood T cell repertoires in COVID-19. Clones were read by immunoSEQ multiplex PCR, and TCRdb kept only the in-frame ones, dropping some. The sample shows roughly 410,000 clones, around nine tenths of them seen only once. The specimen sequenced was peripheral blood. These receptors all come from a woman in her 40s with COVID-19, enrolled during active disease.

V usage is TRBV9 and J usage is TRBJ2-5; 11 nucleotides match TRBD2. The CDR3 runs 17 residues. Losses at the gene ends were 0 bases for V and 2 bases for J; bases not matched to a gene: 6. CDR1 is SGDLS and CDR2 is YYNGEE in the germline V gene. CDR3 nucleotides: TGTGCCAGCAGCGTAGCCCCGACTAGCGGGGAGCAAGAGACCCAGTACTTC. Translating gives CASSVAPTSGEQETQYF.

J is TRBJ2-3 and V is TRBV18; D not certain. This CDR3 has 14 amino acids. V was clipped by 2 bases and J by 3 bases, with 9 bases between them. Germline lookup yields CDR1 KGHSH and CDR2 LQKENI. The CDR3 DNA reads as TGTGCCAGCTCACCAAACTTTGCTACAGATACGCAGTATTTT. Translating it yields CASSPNFATDTQYF.

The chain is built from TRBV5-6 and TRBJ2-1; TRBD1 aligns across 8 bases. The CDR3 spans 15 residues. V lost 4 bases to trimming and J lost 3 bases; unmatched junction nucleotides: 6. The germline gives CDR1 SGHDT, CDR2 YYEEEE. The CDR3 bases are TGTGCCAGCAGCGAGGACAGGGACAACTACAATGAGCAGTTCTTC. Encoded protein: CASSEDRDNYNEQFF.

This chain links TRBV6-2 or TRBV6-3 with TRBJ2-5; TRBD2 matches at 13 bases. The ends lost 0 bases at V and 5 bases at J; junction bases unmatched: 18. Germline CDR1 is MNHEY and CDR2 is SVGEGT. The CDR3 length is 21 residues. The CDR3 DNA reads TGTGCCAGCAGTTACTCGATAAAAAGAGGGGGACTAGCGGGATCGATCGAGACCCAGTACTTC. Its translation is CASSYSIKRGGLAGSIETQYF.

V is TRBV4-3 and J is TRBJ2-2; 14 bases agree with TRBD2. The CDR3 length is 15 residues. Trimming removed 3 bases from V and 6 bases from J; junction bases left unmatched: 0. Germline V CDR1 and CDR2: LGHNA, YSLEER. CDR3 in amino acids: CASSQTSGGAGELFF. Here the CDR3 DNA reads TGCGCCAGCAGCCAGACTAGCGGGGGGGCCGGGGAGCTGTTTTTT.

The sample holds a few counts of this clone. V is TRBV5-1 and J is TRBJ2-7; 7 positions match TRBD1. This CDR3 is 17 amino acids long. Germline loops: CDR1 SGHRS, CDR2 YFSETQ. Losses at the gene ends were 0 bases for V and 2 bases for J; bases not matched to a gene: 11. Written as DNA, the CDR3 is TGCGCCAGCAGCTTGGCCTCGGGGCAGGGACAGACCTACGAGCAGTACTTC. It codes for CASSLASGQGQTYEQYF. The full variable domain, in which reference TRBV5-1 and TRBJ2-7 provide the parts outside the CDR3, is KAGVTQTPRYLIKTRGQQVTLSCSPISGHRSVSWYQQTPGQGLQFLFEYFSETQRNKGNFPGRFSGRQFSNSRSEMNVSTLELGDSALYLCASSLASGQGQTYEQYFGPGTRLTVT.

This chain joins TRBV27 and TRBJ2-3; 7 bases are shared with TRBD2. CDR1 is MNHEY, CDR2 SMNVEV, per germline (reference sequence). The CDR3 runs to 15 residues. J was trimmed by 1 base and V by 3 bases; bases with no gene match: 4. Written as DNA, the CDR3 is TGTGCCAGCAGTTTTTCTAGCGGACGCACAGATACGCAGTATTTT. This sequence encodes CASSFSSGRTDTQYF.

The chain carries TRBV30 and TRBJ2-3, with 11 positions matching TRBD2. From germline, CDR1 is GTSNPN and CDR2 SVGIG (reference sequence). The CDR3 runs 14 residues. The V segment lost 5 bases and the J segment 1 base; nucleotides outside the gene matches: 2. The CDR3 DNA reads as TGTGCCTGGCAACTAGCGGGAGGCACAGATACGCAGTATTTT. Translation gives CAWQLAGGTDTQYF.

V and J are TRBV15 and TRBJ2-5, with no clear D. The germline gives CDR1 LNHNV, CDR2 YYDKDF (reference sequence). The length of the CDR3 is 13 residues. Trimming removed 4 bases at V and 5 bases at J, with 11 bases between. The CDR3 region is CATSNWSSETQYF. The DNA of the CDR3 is TGTGCCACCAGCAACTGGTCGTCGGAGACCCAGTACTTC.

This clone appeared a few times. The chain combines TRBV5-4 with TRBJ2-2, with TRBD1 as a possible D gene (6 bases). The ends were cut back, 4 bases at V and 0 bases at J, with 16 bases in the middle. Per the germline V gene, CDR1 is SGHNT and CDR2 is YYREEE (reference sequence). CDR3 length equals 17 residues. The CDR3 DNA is TGTGCCAGCAGCCCCCGCGGACAGAGAGCGAACACCGGGGAGCTGTTTTTT. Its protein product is CASSPRGQRANTGELFF.

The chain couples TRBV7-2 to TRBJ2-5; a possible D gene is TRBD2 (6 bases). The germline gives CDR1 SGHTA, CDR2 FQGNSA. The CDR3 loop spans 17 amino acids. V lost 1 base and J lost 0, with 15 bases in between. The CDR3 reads CASSLVGGGTYQETQYF. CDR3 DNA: TGTGCCAGCAGCTTAGTCGGAGGCGGGACCTACCAAGAGACCCAGTACTTC.

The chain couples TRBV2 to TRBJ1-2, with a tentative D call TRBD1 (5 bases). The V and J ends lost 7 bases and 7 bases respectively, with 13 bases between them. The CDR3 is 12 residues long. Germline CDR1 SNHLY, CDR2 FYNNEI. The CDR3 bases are TGTGCCAGCATCAGCAGGGTGGGTGGCTACACCTTC. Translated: CASISRVGGYTF. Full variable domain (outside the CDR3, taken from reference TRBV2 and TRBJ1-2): EPEVTQTPSHQVTQMGQEVILRCVPISNHLYFYWYRQILGQKVEFLVSFYNNEISEKSEIFDDQFSVERPDGSNFTLKIRSTKLEDSAMYFCASISRVGGYTFGSGTRLTVV.

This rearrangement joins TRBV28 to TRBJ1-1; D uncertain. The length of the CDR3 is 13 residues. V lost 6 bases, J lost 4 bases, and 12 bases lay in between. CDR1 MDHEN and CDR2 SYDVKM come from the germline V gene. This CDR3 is CASRPSPGTEAFF. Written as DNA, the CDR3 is TGTGCCAGCAGGCCCTCCCCGGGCACTGAAGCTTTCTTT.

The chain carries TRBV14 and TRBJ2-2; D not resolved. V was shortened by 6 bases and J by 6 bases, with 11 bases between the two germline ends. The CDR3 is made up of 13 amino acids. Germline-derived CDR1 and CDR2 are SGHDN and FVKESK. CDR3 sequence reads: CASSLSGPGELFF. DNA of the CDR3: TGTGCCAGCAGTTTGTCCGGTCCCGGGGAGCTGTTTTTT.

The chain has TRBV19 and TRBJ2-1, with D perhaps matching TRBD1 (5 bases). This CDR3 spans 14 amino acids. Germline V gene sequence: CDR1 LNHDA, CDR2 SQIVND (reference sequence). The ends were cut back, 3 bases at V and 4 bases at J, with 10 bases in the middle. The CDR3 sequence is CASSITTAYNEQFF. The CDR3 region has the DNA TGTGCCAGTAGTATCACGACAGCGTACAATGAGCAGTTCTTC.

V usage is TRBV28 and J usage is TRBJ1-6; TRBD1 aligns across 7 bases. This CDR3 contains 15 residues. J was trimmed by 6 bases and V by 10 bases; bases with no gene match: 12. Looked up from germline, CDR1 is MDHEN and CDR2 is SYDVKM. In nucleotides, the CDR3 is TGTGCCACCGGAGGGGGCGGTGGGGGTAATTCACCCCTCCACTTT. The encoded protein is CATGGGGGGNSPLHF.

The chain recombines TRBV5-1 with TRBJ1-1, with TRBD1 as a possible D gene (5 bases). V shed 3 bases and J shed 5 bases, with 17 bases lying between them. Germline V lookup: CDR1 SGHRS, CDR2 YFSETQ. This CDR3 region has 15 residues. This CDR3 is CASSSTLDRRTEAFF. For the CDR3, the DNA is TGCGCCAGCAGCTCGACCTTAGACAGAAGGACTGAAGCTTTCTTT. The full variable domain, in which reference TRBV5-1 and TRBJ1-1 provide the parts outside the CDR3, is KAGVTQTPRYLIKTRGQQVTLSCSPISGHRSVSWYQQTPGQGLQFLFEYFSETQRNKGNFPGRFSGRQFSNSRSEMNVSTLELGDSALYLCASSSTLDRRTEAFFGQGTRLTVV.

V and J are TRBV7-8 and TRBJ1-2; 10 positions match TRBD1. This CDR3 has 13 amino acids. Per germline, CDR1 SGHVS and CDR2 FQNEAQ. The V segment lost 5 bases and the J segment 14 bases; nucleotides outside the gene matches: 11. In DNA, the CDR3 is TGTGCCAGCAGCCTACTAGACAGGGGGCCAGGGACCTTC. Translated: CASSLLDRGPGTF.